This T cell receptor beta chain came from a study of blood T cells in healthy people across ages. Using a J-beta primer mix together with a sample-barcoded 5' primer, a second PCR was run for about 6 to 11 cycles. TCRdb reprocessed the 5' RACE reads via MiXCR and lists one record per CDR3 protein. The sample yields some 1.6 million distinct CDR3 sequences, roughly a third seen once. The sample holds a few counts of this clonotype. The CDR3 spans 16 residues. The V gene lost 0 bases and the J gene lost 0 bases, with 10 bases spanning the gap. Germline CDR1 SGHRS, CDR2 YFSETQ. The sequence was obtained from a young woman in good health. The material sequenced was blood. The J gene is TRBJ2-1, the V gene TRBV5-1; D is uncertain. This chain's CDR3 is CASSLGSDPSYNEQFF. As DNA, the CDR3 is TGCGCCAGCAGCTTGGGGAGCGATCCCTCCTACAATGAGCAGTTCTTC.